Listed here are 24 T cell receptor beta chains from one sample, sequenced in a study of CD8 T cells in ankylosing spondylitis. TCRdb itself ran the 5' RACE reads through MiXCR, one entry per CDR3 protein. The sample has a few hundred thousand distinct CDR3 sequences; 18% are singletons. Sequencing was done on a sample of blood, either unsorted or a sorted T cell fraction (not recorded which). The receptor source for this set is a male donor with ankylosing spondylitis or in good health (not recorded which).

This clonotype has only a few counts. The V and J genes are TRBV20-1 and TRBJ2-7, with 8 bases matching TRBD2. After removal of 0 bases from V and 5 bases from J, the junction contained 9 bases not matched to a gene. The CDR3 sequence is 15 residues long. Germline V CDR1 and CDR2: DFQATT, SNEGSKA (reference sequence). CDR3 region: CSARDIGLAPDEQYF. DNA of the CDR3: TGCAGTGCTAGAGATATAGGACTAGCACCCGACGAGCAGTACTTC.

The rearrangement links TRBV2 to TRBJ2-7; no clear D gene. The CDR3 has 14 amino acids. V lost 2 bases to trimming and J lost 0 bases, with 8 bases between them. Germline CDR1 and CDR2: SNHLY and FYNNEI. CDR3 in DNA: TGTGCCAGCAGTGAAATGAGGACCTCCTACGAGCAGTACTTC. This sequence encodes CASSEMRTSYEQYF. Full variable domain (remainder filled in from reference TRBV2 and TRBJ2-7): EPEVTQTPSHQVTQMGQEVILRCVPISNHLYFYWYRQILGQKVEFLVSFYNNEISEKSEIFDDQFSVERPDGSNFTLKIRSTKLEDSAMYFCASSEMRTSYEQYFGPGTRLTVT.

The rearrangement joins TRBV27 to TRBJ2-5, with 11 bases matching TRBD1. J was trimmed by 2 bases and V by 1 base; bases with no gene match: 6. The CDR3 consists of 17 residues. Germline lookup yields CDR1 MNHEY and CDR2 SMNVEV (reference sequence). The CDR3 DNA follows: TGTGCCAGCAGTTTATTCCCGGGACAGGGGGGTCAAGAGACCCAGTACTTC. Residues: CASSLFPGQGGQETQYF.

This clonotype has ten or more counts. The chain is built from TRBV3-1 and TRBJ2-3, with 11 bases aligning to TRBD2. The CDR3 contains 15 residues. The junction had 8 bases not matched to a gene; V was cut back by 7 bases and J by 5 bases. Germline V gene lookup returns CDR1 LGHDT and CDR2 YNNKEL (reference sequence). CDR3 sequence: CASTIAGGSRDTQYF. In DNA form, the CDR3 reads TGTGCCAGCACCATAGCGGGAGGGTCACGAGATACGCAGTATTTT.

This clonotype came up many times. The chain links TRBV30 to TRBJ2-2, with D unresolved. V shed 5 bases and J shed 6 bases, with 10 bases lying between them. The germline CDR1 and CDR2 sequences are GTSNPN and SVGIG (reference sequence). The CDR3 extends over 12 amino acids. The CDR3 coding sequence is TGTGCCTGGGCAGACATCGCCGGGGAGCTGTTTTTT. Protein sequence: CAWADIAGELFF.

In its sample, this clonotype was seen once. This chain joins TRBV4-3 and TRBJ2-3; D not certain. CDR1 LGHNA and CDR2 YSLEER come from the germline V gene. This CDR3 region has 14 residues. Trimming pared 1 base from V and 5 bases from J, leaving 10 bases between. The CDR3 is CASSQGLDLDTQYF. In DNA, the CDR3 is TGCGCCAGCAGCCAAGGTTTAGACCTAGATACGCAGTATTTT.

This sequence joins TRBV29-1 and TRBJ2-7, with 9 bases matching TRBD2. Trimming at V came to 5 bases and at J to 2 bases, leaving 4 bases not matched to a gene. Germline V gives CDR1 SQVTM, CDR2 ANQGSEA. The CDR3 length is 13 residues. CDR3 protein: CSVRLAEAYEQYF. The CDR3 DNA reads as TGCAGCGTTCGACTAGCGGAAGCCTACGAGCAGTACTTC.

This chain uses TRBV5-1 with TRBJ1-4, with a tentative D call TRBD1 (5 bases). Germline-derived CDR1 and CDR2 are SGHRS and YFSETQ. Trimming cost V 4 bases and J 7 bases, with 14 bases left between them. CDR3 length equals 14 residues. The chain's CDR3 is CASSPSHGGEKLFF. CDR3 coding DNA: TGCGCCAGCAGCCCGAGCCACGGGGGTGAAAAACTGTTTTTT.

The sample holds a few counts of this clonotype. This rearrangement joins TRBV4-1 to TRBJ1-2; D gene uncertain. This CDR3 comprises 16 residues. V was trimmed by 0 bases and J by 1 base, leaving 12 bases between them. CDR1 and CDR2 from the germline V gene are MGHRA and YSYEKL. CDR3 in amino acids: CASSQDRSFGNYGYTF. The CDR3 coding sequence is TGCGCCAGCAGCCAAGATCGGTCATTCGGTAACTATGGCTACACCTTC.

This chain joins TRBV12-3 or TRBV12-4 and TRBJ1-2; D might be TRBD1 (5 bases). V lost 4 bases, J lost 10 bases, and 13 bases lay in between. This CDR3 region has 12 residues. This chain's CDR3 is CASSSSGNDYTF. The CDR3 DNA reads TGTGCCAGCAGTTCTTCAGGGAATGACTACACCTTC.

This clonotype came up a few times. The chain uses TRBV6-1 and TRBJ1-1, with D possibly being TRBD1 (5 bases). Per the germline V gene, CDR1 is MNHNS and CDR2 is SASEGT. The CDR3 is 13 amino acids. Trimming took off 6 bases at V and 0 bases at J, with 8 bases between the two ends. CDR3 loop: CASRTVMNTEAFF. The CDR3 DNA is TGTGCCAGCAGGACAGTCATGAACACTGAAGCTTTCTTT.

This clonotype was counted at least ten times. The rearrangement uses TRBV20-1 and TRBJ2-7; TRBD2 matches 10 bases. From germline, CDR1 is DFQATT and CDR2 SNEGSKA (reference sequence). The CDR3 sequence is 16 residues long. Trimming took 5 bases from V and 4 from J; bases not matched to a gene: 14. As DNA, the CDR3 is TGCAGTGCTCGAAATTCCGAGCGGGAGGGCCGGTACGAGCAGTACTTC. The encoded protein is CSARNSEREGRYEQYF.

This chain links TRBV20-1 with TRBJ2-7; D is undetermined. Trimming took off 5 bases at V and 0 bases at J, with 11 bases between the two ends. CDR1 is DFQATT, CDR2 SNEGSKA, per germline (reference sequence). This CDR3 has 13 amino acids. The CDR3 sequence is CSALKIGSYEQYF. The DNA for the CDR3 is TGCAGTGCTCTTAAGATCGGCTCCTACGAGCAGTACTTC.

This chain links TRBV29-1 with TRBJ2-7, with D uncertain. Trimming took 0 bases from V and 1 from J, leaving 10 bases between them. The CDR3 length is 14 residues. The germline gives CDR1 SQVTM, CDR2 ANQGSEA. CDR3 amino acids: CSVEDPQKSYEQYF. CDR3 bases: TGCAGCGTTGAAGATCCTCAAAAGTCCTACGAGCAGTACTTC.

This clonotype was counted between two and nine times. The chain employs TRBV4-1 and TRBJ2-7; 10 bases fit TRBD2. The CDR3 runs to 14 residues. CDR1 and CDR2 (germline): MGHRA, YSYEKL. V gave up 6 bases and J gave up 3 bases; unmatched junction bases: 5. The CDR3 coding sequence is TGCGCCAGCAGAATCTCTAGCGGGAGCTACGAGCAGTACTTC. This translates into CASRISSGSYEQYF.

Only a few counts were recorded for this clonotype. The V call is TRBV27, the J call TRBJ2-5; D uncertain. The CDR3 length is 14 residues. V gave up 1 base and J gave up 1 base, with 7 bases separating them. Germline CDR1 is MNHEY and CDR2 is SMNVEV (reference sequence). CDR3 protein: CASSLWGGQETQYF. CDR3 DNA sequence: TGTGCCAGCAGTTTATGGGGTGGCCAAGAGACCCAGTACTTC.

The chain carries TRBV4-1 and TRBJ2-6; TRBD2 matches at 7 bases. With 0 bases clipped from V and 0 bases from J, the junction kept 14 bases outside the gene matches. In germline, CDR1 is MGHRA, CDR2 YSYEKL. The CDR3 runs to 21 residues. CDR3 in DNA: TGCGCCAGCAGCCAAGAGTTGGGGAGGGTAACAATGAGCTCTGGGGCCAACGTCCTGACTTTC. Translating it yields CASSQELGRVTMSSGANVLTF.

The chain is built from TRBV4-3 and TRBJ2-1, with D possibly being TRBD1 (5 bases). The germline CDR1 and CDR2 sequences are LGHNA and YSLEER. With 6 bases removed from V and 8 bases from J, the gap between germline ends came to 23 bases. The CDR3 contains 16 residues. The CDR3: CASRPKGFSTTHEQFF. The CDR3 DNA sequence: TGCGCCAGCAGACCAAAGGGGTTCTCAACTACCCATGAGCAGTTCTTC.

This clonotype has only a few counts. The chain combines TRBV29-1 with TRBJ2-7; the match to TRBD2 covers 7 bases. The germline CDR1 and CDR2 sequences are SQVTM and ANQGSEA. The CDR3 spans 13 residues. Trimming took 3 bases from V and 5 from J; bases not matched to a gene: 7. CDR3 nucleotides: TGCAGCGTTGATCCGGGAGGAGGGAACGAGCAGTACTTC. Encoded protein: CSVDPGGGNEQYF.

The gene calls are TRBV6-5 and TRBJ2-1; 8 nucleotides match TRBD2. Germline lookup yields CDR1 MNHEY and CDR2 SVGAGI. J lost 5 bases, V lost 2 bases, and 5 bases had no gene match. The CDR3 consists of 15 residues. This chain's CDR3 is CASSYARGVDNEQFF. The CDR3 DNA sequence: TGTGCCAGCAGTTACGCGCGGGGGGTGGACAATGAGCAGTTCTTC.

This clonotype has just a few counts. The J gene is TRBJ2-2, the V gene TRBV4-3; perhaps TRBD2 as D (6 bases). The germline V gene encodes CDR1 LGHNA and CDR2 YSLEER. V lost 2 bases and J 6 bases, leaving 7 bases between the germline ends. This CDR3 spans 13 amino acids. CDR3 residues: CASSQTGAGELFF. The CDR3 nucleotides read TGCGCCAGCAGCCAAACGGGGGCCGGGGAGCTGTTTTTT.

The CDR3 DNA reads as TGCAGTGCTAGAGACGCTAGTACCACCTCTGGGGCCAACGTCCTGACTTTC. This codes for CSARDASTTSGANVLTF. The gene calls are TRBV20-1 and TRBJ2-6; the D is unclear. V dropped 0 bases and J dropped 0 bases, with 12 bases sitting between them. The CDR3 loop spans 17 amino acids. Per the germline V gene, CDR1 is DFQATT and CDR2 is SNEGSKA (reference sequence).

This chain joins TRBV3-1 and TRBJ2-7; D unresolved. This CDR3 spans 16 amino acids. Germline V CDR1 and CDR2: LGHDT, YNNKEL (reference sequence). V lost 0 bases and J 0 bases, leaving 12 bases between the germline ends. The CDR3 DNA sequence: TGTGCCAGCAGCCAAGAGGTGGCAGGCCTCTCCTACGAGCAGTACTTC. It encodes CASSQEVAGLSYEQYF.

This chain uses TRBV20-1 with TRBJ2-1; 8 nucleotides line up with TRBD2. J gave up 5 bases and V 6 bases, and 12 bases lay outside the gene matches. The CDR3 extends over 15 amino acids. Looked up from germline, CDR1 is DFQATT and CDR2 is SNEGSKA (reference sequence). CDR3 amino acids: CSAEDGTRTDNEQFF. For the CDR3, the DNA is TGCAGTGCGGAAGACGGGACTAGGACTGACAATGAGCAGTTCTTC.